This T cell receptor beta chain was captured by sequencing in a study of shared clonotypes between healthy human individuals. Method: immunoSEQ multiplex PCR; TCRdb's copy keeps in-frame clones and lacks some. The table includes 2 million to 2.5 million clones, approximately 95% detected once. About this clone: Other DNA sequences in the sample encode the same CDR3.

The CDR3 loop spans 11 amino acids. Germline CDR1 is GTSNPN and CDR2 is SVGIG (reference sequence). V lost 1 base to trimming and J lost 5 bases, with 6 bases between them. The study separated CD4+ cells into CD45RA+ naive and CD45RA-negative memory subsets. The sequence came from a man aged 18 to 29 in good health. The chain carries TRBV30 and TRBJ2-7; possible D gene TRBD1, 6 bases. The sequencing input was naive CD4+ T cells sorted from blood. Subset denoted: CD45RA+ positively selected. The CDR3 bases are TGTGCCTGGAGTGAGGGGGACGAGCAGTACTTC. Its translation is CAWSEGDEQYF. The complete variable domain, with remaining parts taken from reference TRBV30 and TRBJ2-7, reads SQTIHQWPATLVQPVGSPLSLECTVEGTSNPNLYWYRQAAGRGLQLLFYSVGIGQISSEVPQNLSASRPQDRQFILSSKKLLLSDSGFYLCAWSEGDEQYFGPGTRLTVT.